Listed here are 15 T cell receptor beta chains from one sample, sequenced in a study of T-cell memory formation after mild COVID-19. TCRdb re-called the 5' RACE reads with MiXCR, one entry per CDR3 protein. This table holds 450,000 to 700,000 distinct CDR3 sequences, more than 15% found once. The sequencing input was PBMCs or a T cell subset sorted from them (not recorded which). The receptors were sampled from an adult woman who had mild COVID-19 (a few samples of this study predate the infection). Cell type and time point are not known.

The genes are TRBV30 and TRBJ2-7; 8 bases match TRBD2. Trimming removed 0 bases from V and 7 bases from J; junction bases left unmatched: 11. The germline gives CDR1 GTSNPN, CDR2 SVGIG (reference sequence). This CDR3 is 15 amino acids long. For the CDR3, the DNA is TGTGCCTGGAGTGTACCGTCTAGCGGGCGGGGGGAGCAGTACTTC. The encoded protein is CAWSVPSSGRGEQYF.

This clonotype was observed a few times. The chain employs TRBV29-1 and TRBJ2-7, with D possibly being TRBD1 or TRBD2 (8 bases each). The CDR3 length is 16 residues. The V gene's germline CDR1 is SQVTM and CDR2 ANQGSEA. V shed 3 bases and J shed 5 bases, with 23 bases lying between them. CDR3 DNA: TGCAGCGTTGATTACAGGGGGGGACTAGGTGCGGACGAGCAGTACTTC. Translation: CSVDYRGGLGADEQYF.

Only a few counts were recorded for this clonotype. The rearrangement uses TRBV11-3 and TRBJ2-1; D remains ambiguous. Trimming cost V 2 bases and J 4 bases, with 9 bases left between them. Germline values: CDR1 SGHNT, CDR2 YENEEA. The CDR3 is 14 residues long. The CDR3 protein is CASSLRSAYNEQFF. The CDR3 coding sequence is TGTGCCAGCAGCTTACGGTCCGCTTACAATGAGCAGTTCTTC.

This clonotype was counted only a few times. This chain uses TRBV6-5 with TRBJ2-3; D unresolved. Trimming pared 0 bases from V and 5 bases from J, leaving 6 bases between. CDR3 size: 13 residues. The germline CDR1 and CDR2 sequences are MNHEY and SVGAGI. CDR3 region: CASSYSMGDTQYF. DNA for the CDR3: TGTGCCAGCAGTTACTCGATGGGAGATACGCAGTATTTT.

The V call is TRBV6-2 or TRBV6-3, the J call TRBJ2-7, with D possibly TRBD1 on 6 matching bases. Germline V CDR1 and CDR2: MNHEY, SVGEGT. Trimming took off 5 bases at V and 2 bases at J, with 16 bases between the two ends. This CDR3 has 15 amino acids. CDR3 DNA sequence: TGTGCCAGCAGTCTATCCGGTTCAGGGGCCTACGAGCAGTACTTC. Protein sequence: CASSLSGSGAYEQYF.

V is TRBV6-5 and J is TRBJ1-1; no clear D. The germline V gene encodes CDR1 MNHEY and CDR2 SVGAGI. V dropped 6 bases and J dropped 0 bases, with 14 bases sitting between them. The CDR3 has 15 amino acids. CDR3 amino acids: CASSLRHLLNTEAFF. The DNA of the CDR3 is TGTGCCAGCAGCCTGCGGCACCTTTTGAACACTGAAGCTTTCTTT.

This clonotype turned up a few times. This rearrangement joins TRBV25-1 to TRBJ1-1; no firm D call. CDR3 length equals 11 residues. Germline CDR1 MGHDK, CDR2 SYGVNS. The ends were cut back, 8 bases at V and 5 bases at J, with 9 bases in the middle. The CDR3 protein is CASGLGTEAFF. DNA of the CDR3: TGTGCCAGCGGTCTCGGGACTGAAGCTTTCTTT.

In its sample, this clonotype was seen a few times. The rearrangement uses TRBV20-1 and TRBJ2-2, with 9 bases identical to TRBD1. The V gene end was trimmed by 6 bases and the J gene end by 3 bases; junction bases not matched to a gene: 8. Germline lookup yields CDR1 DFQATT and CDR2 SNEGSKA (reference sequence). The CDR3 is made up of 15 amino acids. The CDR3 nucleotides read TGCAGTGCACGTCCCGGGACAGGGCACACCGGGGAGCTGTTTTTT. Translating gives CSARPGTGHTGELFF.

This chain joins TRBV7-9 and TRBJ1-6, with D maybe TRBD1 (6 bases). Per germline, CDR1 SEHNR and CDR2 FQNEAQ (reference sequence). The CDR3 length is 15 residues. V was clipped by 5 bases and J by 7 bases, with 15 bases between them. The CDR3 nucleotides read TGTGCCAGCAGCCCGTCACCGGGACACAATTCACCCCTCCACTTT. Translating it yields CASSPSPGHNSPLHF.

This clonotype was found a few times. This chain links TRBV12-3 or TRBV12-4 with TRBJ2-5; D call uncertain. The CDR3 runs 14 residues. Trimming took off 7 bases at V and 5 bases at J, with 17 bases between the two ends. The chain's CDR3 is CASTLRPGRETQYF. In nucleotides, the CDR3 is TGTGCCAGCACCTTGAGACCCGGCCGGGAGACCCAGTACTTC.

Only a few counts were recorded for this clonotype. The genes are TRBV12-3 or TRBV12-4 and TRBJ2-5; maybe TRBD2 (5 bases). Trimming took 3 bases from V and 2 from J, leaving 13 bases between them. This CDR3 is built from 15 residues. CDR3: CASSLRAGFQETQYF. The CDR3 region has the DNA TGTGCCAGCAGTTTGCGGGCGGGCTTTCAAGAGACCCAGTACTTC.

This clonotype was observed a handful of times. CDR3 loop: CASSYSFWGQGDEQYF. In DNA, the CDR3 is TGTGCCAGCAGTTACTCGTTCTGGGGGCAAGGCGACGAGCAGTACTTC. The gene calls are TRBV6-6 and TRBJ2-7; possible D gene TRBD1, 6 bases. CDR3 length: 16 residues. The germline CDR1 and CDR2 sequences are MNHNY and SVGAGI (reference sequence). Trimming took off 0 bases at V and 5 bases at J, with 17 bases between the two ends.

This clonotype turned up a few times. The chain has TRBV7-6 and TRBJ2-3, with TRBD2 matching 10 bases. The germline V gene has CDR1 SGHVS and CDR2 FNYEAQ. V gave up 4 bases and J gave up 5 bases; unmatched junction bases: 12. The length of the CDR3 is 17 residues. This CDR3 reads CASSSTAGGPIGDTQYF. For the CDR3, the DNA is TGTGCCAGCAGCTCCACAGCGGGAGGGCCAATTGGAGATACGCAGTATTTT. Filled out from reference TRBV7-6 and TRBJ2-3, the complete variable domain reads GAGVSQSPRYKVTKRGQDVALRCDPISGHVSLYWYRQALGQGPEFLTYFNYEAQQDKSGLPNDRFSAERPEGSISTLTIQRTEQRDSAMYRCASSSTAGGPIGDTQYFGPGTRLTVL.

The chain joins TRBV10-3 to TRBJ2-1, with D uncertain. V was shortened by 8 bases and J by 10 bases, with 12 bases between the two germline ends. CDR1 is ENHRY, CDR2 SYGVKD, per germline. This CDR3 is 11 amino acids long. DNA for the CDR3: TGTGCCATCGCCCGCACTATGGAGCAGTTCTTC. Its translation: CAIARTMEQFF.

The V gene is TRBV30, the J gene TRBJ2-5; 11 bases line up with TRBD2. Per germline, CDR1 GTSNPN and CDR2 SVGIG (reference sequence). The length of the CDR3 is 13 residues. V shed 5 bases and J 2 bases; nucleotides not matched to a gene: 1. CDR3 coding DNA: TGTGCCTGGGGGACTAGCGGACAAGAGACCCAGTACTTC. Residues: CAWGTSGQETQYF.